The 26 T cell receptor beta chains listed next were all sequenced from one sample in a study of shared clonotypes between healthy human individuals. Assay used: immunoSEQ multiplex PCR; TCRdb lists only in-frame clones, some missing. The data contain roughly 2.1 million clones, approximately 94% of them singletons. Selected positively for CCR7 and CD45RO-negative, naive CD8 cells excluded terminally differentiated effector memory CD45RA+ cells. Material for sequencing was naive CD8+ T cells from PBMCs. All receptors derive from a man between 18 and 29 years old in good health. Some clones in this sample may be carry-over from other donors' samples.

V usage is TRBV6-1 and J usage is TRBJ2-7; D remains unclear. CDR1 and CDR2 (germline): MNHNS, SASEGT. Trimming cost V 3 bases and J 2 bases, with 5 bases left between them. The CDR3 is 12 residues long. DNA of the CDR3: TGTGCCAGCAGTGACCACACCTACGAGCAGTACTTC. Translating it yields CASSDHTYEQYF.

CDR3 coding DNA: TGTGCCAGCAGTCCACTTCCAGGGGGAGGATCTGGGGCCAACGTCCTGACTTTC. Protein sequence: CASSPLPGGGSGANVLTF. The J gene is TRBJ2-6, the V gene TRBV27, with D maybe TRBD1 (7 bases). V was clipped by 5 bases and J by 1 base, with 18 bases between them. The CDR3 runs to 18 residues. Germline V gene lookup returns CDR1 MNHEY and CDR2 SMNVEV (reference sequence).

J is TRBJ2-1 and V is TRBV21-1; the table's D call of TRBD2 was not tested on the DNA. TRBV21-1 is given as a pseudogene. The CDR3 consists of 15 residues. The CDR3 protein is CASSRPSGSTDEQFF. CDR3 in DNA: TGTGCCAGCAGCAGACCTAGCGGGAGTACCGATGAGCAGTTCTTC.

This chain uses TRBV7-6 with TRBJ2-5, with D hard to call. CDR3 length: 14 residues. V lost 2 bases and J 1 base, leaving 8 bases between the germline ends. In germline, CDR1 is SGHVS, CDR2 FNYEAQ. Written as DNA, the CDR3 is TGTGCCAGCAGCTTAAATTTGCTCCAAGAGACCCAGTACTTC. It encodes CASSLNLLQETQYF.

The CDR3 loop reads CASSYLKHQPVTDTQYF. Written as DNA, the CDR3 is TGTGCCAGCAGTTATTTAAAACACCAACCAGTCACAGATACGCAGTATTTT. The chain has TRBV6-4 and TRBJ2-3; D call uncertain. The V gene lost 5 bases and the J gene lost 2 bases, with 20 bases spanning the gap. The CDR3 has 17 residues. Germline CDR1 reads MRHNA; CDR2 reads SNTAGT.

This chain uses TRBV29-1 with TRBJ2-7; TRBD1 matches 7 bases. Per the germline V gene, CDR1 is SQVTM and CDR2 is ANQGSEA. The CDR3 extends over 15 amino acids. Unmatched junction bases numbered 12, after V lost 7 bases and J lost 0 bases. Here the CDR3 DNA reads TGCAGCGCCGCTGAGGGGACAGAGAGCTCCTACGAGCAGTACTTC. Residues: CSAAEGTESSYEQYF.

The chain links TRBV28 to TRBJ2-5; 9 positions match TRBD1. Losses at the gene ends were 4 bases for V and 5 bases for J; bases not matched to a gene: 8. The CDR3 has 15 amino acids. Germline CDR1 reads MDHEN; CDR2 reads SYDVKM. CDR3 in amino acids: CASSSNRGLQETQYF. CDR3 DNA sequence: TGTGCCAGCAGTTCAAACAGGGGGCTCCAGGAGACCCAGTACTTC.

This chain's CDR3 is CSVSSMAEQFF. The CDR3, as DNA: TGCAGCGTTTCTTCGATGGCTGAGCAGTTCTTC. The chain employs TRBV29-1 and TRBJ2-1; unclear D gene. Trimming left V 5 bases short and J 9 bases short, with 11 bases between. Germline loops: CDR1 SQVTM, CDR2 ANQGSEA. This CDR3 comprises 11 residues.

Worth noting for this clone: Mismatch with germline at one junction end may stem from a read error. This chain links TRBV7-2 with TRBJ1-2; D is uncertain. This CDR3 contains 14 residues. Per the germline V gene, CDR1 is SGHTA and CDR2 is FQGNSA. The CDR3 protein is CASTLAWQNYGYTF. As DNA, the CDR3 is TGTGCCAGCACCTTAGCTTGGCAAAACTATGGCTACACCTTC. The complete variable domain, with remaining parts taken from reference TRBV7-2 and TRBJ1-2, reads GAGVSQSPSNKVTEKGKDVELRCDPISGHTALYWYRQSLGQGLEFLIYFQGNSAPDKSGLPSDRFSAERTGGSVSTLTIQRTQQEDSAVYLCASTLAWQNYGYTFGSGTRLTVV.

V is TRBV29-1 and J is TRBJ2-7; D may be TRBD2 (5 bases). Germline lookup yields CDR1 SQVTM and CDR2 ANQGSEA. Trimming removed 5 bases at V and 0 bases at J, with 11 bases between. CDR3 length equals 13 residues. The CDR3 bases are TGCAGCGTTAGGAGGCAAGACTCCTACGAGCAGTACTTC. This gives the protein CSVRRQDSYEQYF.

As for this clone: Other DNA sequences in this sample translate to the same CDR3. The chain has TRBV27 and TRBJ2-5; no definite D call. The V end lost 3 bases, the J end lost 4 bases, and 12 bases lay between the germline ends. Germline CDR1 MNHEY, CDR2 SMNVEV (reference sequence). The CDR3 length is 14 residues. CDR3 bases: TGTGCCAGCAGTTTCCGGGCGCCCGGAGAGACCCAGTACTTC. Its protein product is CASSFRAPGETQYF.

The V and J genes are TRBV19 and TRBJ2-3; tentatively, D is TRBD1 or TRBD2 (5 bases each). Germline assignment: CDR1 LNHDA and CDR2 SQIVND (reference sequence). The V end lost 5 bases, the J end lost 6 bases, and 12 bases lay between the germline ends. The CDR3 runs to 13 residues. The CDR3 DNA follows: TGTGCCAGTAGTCCTGGGACCCGGGATACGCAGTATTTT. Amino acid sequence: CASSPGTRDTQYF.

The chain joins TRBV28 to TRBJ2-7, with no clear D. Trimming stripped 3 bases from V and 0 bases from J, with 6 bases between. The CDR3 has 13 amino acids. Germline V gene sequence: CDR1 MDHEN, CDR2 SYDVKM. The CDR3 DNA reads as TGTGCCAGCAGTTTTGGGCTCTCCTACGAGCAGTACTTC. Translating gives CASSFGLSYEQYF. The full variable domain, its missing parts supplied by reference TRBV28 and TRBJ2-7, is DVKVTQSSRYLVKRTGEKVFLECVQDMDHENMFWYRQDPGLGLRLIYFSYDVKMKEKGDIPEGYSVSREKKERFSLILESASTNQTSMYLCASSFGLSYEQYFGPGTRLTVT.

The chain is built from TRBV29-1 and TRBJ2-7, with a possible D match to TRBD1 (5 bases). Germline-derived CDR1 and CDR2 are SQVTM and ANQGSEA. V gave up 0 bases and J gave up 0 bases, with 15 bases separating them. This CDR3 has 16 amino acids. The CDR3 reads CSVEDPAIDSSYEQYF. The CDR3 DNA reads as TGCAGCGTTGAAGATCCGGCTATAGACAGCTCCTACGAGCAGTACTTC.

The CDR3 protein is CASSEKWGHEQYF. The CDR3, as DNA: TGTGCCAGCAGTGAAAAGTGGGGGCACGAGCAGTACTTC. The chain employs TRBV2 and TRBJ2-7, with D tentatively TRBD1 (6 bases). CDR1 is SNHLY and CDR2 is FYNNEI in the germline V gene. The CDR3 is 13 residues long. V gave up 2 bases and J gave up 5 bases, with 10 bases separating them.

V is TRBV7-2 and J is TRBJ1-2; D gene unclear. The ends were cut back, 1 base at V and 0 bases at J, with 18 bases in the middle. CDR3 size: 18 residues. The germline V gene encodes CDR1 SGHTA and CDR2 FQGNSA. CDR3 bases: TGTGCCAGCAGCTTAGGGGGAGCACCGACCCTAACTAACTATGGCTACACCTTC. This translates into CASSLGGAPTLTNYGYTF.

This clone was seen only a few times. Other DNA sequences from this sample encode an identical CDR3 as well. The chain employs TRBV27 and TRBJ2-7, with no clear D. CDR3 length: 13 residues. Germline assignment: CDR1 MNHEY and CDR2 SMNVEV (reference sequence). The ends were cut back, 0 bases at V and 1 base at J, with 4 bases in the middle. CDR3 coding DNA: TGTGCCAGCAGTTTATCCCCTTCCTACGAGCAGTACTTC. It codes for CASSLSPSYEQYF.

The V gene is TRBV27, the J gene TRBJ2-7; D not certain. Trimming removed 7 bases from V and 6 bases from J, with 13 bases in between. CDR1 MNHEY and CDR2 SMNVEV come from the germline V gene (reference sequence). This CDR3 spans 12 amino acids. The CDR3 sequence is CASTGSGAEQYF. For the CDR3, the DNA is TGTGCCAGCACCGGAAGTGGAGCCGAGCAGTACTTC.

This clone was picked up one time. This chain joins TRBV27 and TRBJ2-7, with TRBD2 identical over 9 bases. The CDR3 consists of 15 residues. J lost 6 bases, V lost 0 bases, and 6 bases had no gene match. Germline CDR1 reads MNHEY; CDR2 reads SMNVEV (reference sequence). The CDR3 DNA follows: TGTGCCAGCAGTTTATCTCTAGCGGGGAGGGTCGAGCAGTACTTC. Residues: CASSLSLAGRVEQYF.

The V gene is TRBV6-6, the J gene TRBJ2-7, with D maybe TRBD2 (5 bases). The CDR3 is 15 residues long. The germline V gene encodes CDR1 MNHNY and CDR2 SVGAGI (reference sequence). Trimming left V 3 bases short and J 0 bases short, with 12 bases between. The DNA for the CDR3 is TGTGCCAGCAGTTATTCCTCGGCGGGCTCCTACGAGCAGTACTTC. Protein sequence: CASSYSSAGSYEQYF.

The chain combines TRBV5-1 with TRBJ1-3; D is uncertain. Germline V lookup: CDR1 SGHRS, CDR2 YFSETQ. Trimming took 6 bases from V and 0 from J, leaving 4 bases between them. The CDR3 covers 12 residues. CDR3 sequence reads: CASTLSGNTIYF. The DNA of the CDR3 is TGCGCCAGCACTCTCTCTGGAAACACCATATATTTT.

The V call is TRBV6-6, the J call TRBJ2-5; possible D gene TRBD2, 5 bases. The V gene lost 6 bases and the J gene lost 2 bases, with 13 bases spanning the gap. There are 14 residues in the CDR3. Germline CDR1 and CDR2: MNHNY and SVGAGI (reference sequence). The CDR3 nucleotides read TGTGCCAGCAGCTTGGCTAGCCCTCAAGAGACCCAGTACTTC. Translation gives CASSLASPQETQYF.

This clone was picked up one time. Other DNA sequences in this sample translate to the same CDR3. This chain links TRBV29-1 with TRBJ2-7; 8 positions match TRBD1. Germline values: CDR1 SQVTM, CDR2 ANQGSEA. CDR3 length: 13 residues. Trimming took 0 bases from V and 3 from J; bases not matched to a gene: 1. CDR3 DNA: TGCAGCGTTGAAGATACAGGGGGCTACGAGCAGTACTTC. This sequence encodes CSVEDTGGYEQYF.

The rearrangement joins TRBV11-3 to TRBJ2-1, with D perhaps TRBD2 (6 bases). The V gene lost 1 base and the J gene lost 9 bases, with 13 bases spanning the gap. This CDR3 contains 14 residues. The germline CDR1 and CDR2 sequences are SGHNT and YENEEA. This CDR3 is CASSLGPPGSEQFF. The CDR3 DNA is TGTGCCAGCAGCTTAGGACCGCCCGGGAGTGAGCAGTTCTTC.

This chain uses TRBV7-9 with TRBJ2-5; TRBD2 aligns across 7 bases. The CDR3 sequence is 16 residues long. J was trimmed by 0 bases and V by 1 base; bases with no gene match: 5. Germline values: CDR1 SEHNR, CDR2 FQNEAQ (reference sequence). The CDR3 is CASSLVASGNQETQYF. CDR3 DNA sequence: TGTGCCAGCAGCTTAGTCGCTAGCGGAAACCAAGAGACCCAGTACTTC.

The chain recombines TRBV27 with TRBJ1-4; TRBD1 aligns across 11 bases. V lost 7 bases, J lost 7 bases, and 5 bases stayed unmatched. Germline V gene data show CDR1 as MNHEY and CDR2 as SMNVEV (reference sequence). CDR3 length equals 14 residues. CDR3 region: CASTRTGGVEKLFF. CDR3 nucleotides: TGTGCCAGCACGCGGACAGGGGGCGTTGAAAAACTGTTTTTT.